One and the same sample provided the 21 T cell receptor beta chains below, sequenced in a study of cytomegalovirus exposure and HLA in healthy donors. Vbeta (60) and Jbeta (13) primers were used in the PCR. The repertoire was sequenced with immunoSEQ multiplex PCR; TCRdb's copy has only in-frame clones and lacks some. There are approximately 90,000 clones in the sample; 85% occur only once, and around 7% lies in the top ten. The material sequenced was PBMCs. The receptor set was obtained from a man in his forties in good health and CMV-seropositive.

This clone was observed once. The chain has TRBV30 and TRBJ1-1; a weak D match, TRBD1 (5 bases). Trimming cost V 5 bases and J 10 bases, with 20 bases left between them. The germline V gene encodes CDR1 GTSNPN and CDR2 SVGIG (reference sequence). This CDR3 comprises 13 residues. The chain's CDR3 is CAWRPKGQGTAFF. DNA of the CDR3: TGTGCCTGGCGCCCTAAGGGCCAGGGAACAGCTTTCTTT.

J is TRBJ1-1 and V is TRBV5-8; D not resolved. Germline lookup yields CDR1 SGHTS and CDR2 YDEGEE. This CDR3 contains 11 residues. V was cut by 5 bases and J by 11 bases, with 13 bases left in between. As DNA, the CDR3 is TGTGCCAGCAGTCTATACCTCGGGGCTTTCTTT. This translates into CASSLYLGAFF.

This sequence joins TRBV5-1 and TRBJ1-4, with 11 bases matching TRBD1. Germline V gene data show CDR1 as SGHRS and CDR2 as YFSETQ. The junction had 5 bases not matched to a gene; V was cut back by 3 bases and J by 1 base. The CDR3 is 17 residues long. CDR3 region: CASSSGQGVETNEKLFF. For the CDR3, the DNA is TGCGCCAGCAGCTCGGGACAGGGGGTTGAAACTAATGAAAAACTGTTTTTT.

The V and J genes are TRBV5-4 and TRBJ1-2; the D is unclear. Trimming took 0 bases from V and 5 from J, leaving 11 bases between them. This CDR3 has 14 amino acids. Germline V gene sequence: CDR1 SGHNT, CDR2 YYREEE (reference sequence). CDR3 DNA: TGTGCCAGCAGCTTGGCCGGGGATCCGTATGGCTACACCTTC. It encodes CASSLAGDPYGYTF. Full variable domain (remainder filled in from reference TRBV5-4 and TRBJ1-2): ETGVTQSPTHLIKTRGQQVTLRCSSQSGHNTVSWYQQALGQGPQFIFQYYREEENGRGNFPPRFSGLQFPNYSSELNVNALELDDSALYLCASSLAGDPYGYTFGSGTRLTVV.

The chain has TRBV9 and TRBJ1-5; tentatively, D is TRBD1 (6 bases). V lost 4 bases to trimming and J lost 3 bases, with 11 bases between them. This CDR3 has 14 residues. Germline CDR1 and CDR2: SGDLS and YYNGEE. The DNA for the CDR3 is TGTGCCAGCAGCCCCCACAGGGACAATCAGCCCCAGCATTTT. Protein product: CASSPHRDNQPQHF.

V and J are TRBV7-2 and TRBJ1-2, with D perhaps matching TRBD1 (5 bases). Germline loops: CDR1 SGHTA, CDR2 FQGNSA. The length of the CDR3 is 13 residues. The germline V and J ends were trimmed by 5 bases and 3 bases, with 10 bases remaining between them. CDR3 sequence reads: CASSATGYYGYTF. CDR3 coding DNA: TGTGCCAGCAGCGCTACAGGTTACTATGGCTACACCTTC.

The chain combines TRBV7-3 with TRBJ2-3; TRBD2 agrees at 8 bases. V gave up 5 bases and J gave up 1 base; unmatched junction bases: 2. Germline values: CDR1 SGHTA, CDR2 FQGTGA. The CDR3 is 14 residues long. DNA for the CDR3: TGTGCCAGCAGCCAAGCGGGGGGCACAGATACGCAGTATTTT. This sequence encodes CASSQAGGTDTQYF.

The V and J genes are TRBV6-1 and TRBJ2-7; 11 bases match TRBD2. The CDR3 length is 14 residues. Germline CDR1 and CDR2: MNHNS and SASEGT. V was clipped by 4 bases and J by 2 bases; unmatched bases: 1. For the CDR3, the DNA is TGTGCCAGCAGTGTAGCGGGAGGGCCCTACGAGCAGTACTTC. It is translated as CASSVAGGPYEQYF.

This clone was seen once. V gene TRBV11-2 combines with J gene TRBJ1-2, with no clear D. Germline V CDR1 and CDR2: SGHAT, FQNNGV. Trimming cost V 1 base and J 2 bases, with 8 bases left between them. The CDR3 covers 14 residues. This CDR3 is CASSLASSNYGYTF. In DNA form, the CDR3 reads TGTGCCAGCAGCTTAGCTAGCTCAAACTATGGCTACACCTTC.

The chain combines TRBV5-1 with TRBJ2-7; D ambiguous. Germline CDR1 reads SGHRS; CDR2 reads YFSETQ. The CDR3 extends over 14 amino acids. Trimming took off 0 bases at V and 1 base at J, with 8 bases between the two ends. CDR3 in amino acids: CASSLVASSYEQYF. CDR3 nucleotides: TGCGCCAGCAGCTTGGTTGCCAGTTCCTACGAGCAGTACTTC.

The rearrangement uses TRBV5-6 and TRBJ1-2, with 9 bases matching TRBD1. The V segment lost 4 bases and the J segment 6 bases; nucleotides outside the gene matches: 16. Germline CDR1 SGHDT, CDR2 YYEEEE. There are 17 residues in the CDR3. The CDR3 DNA is TGTGCCAGCAGCCTGATTTACTACAGGGGGCGTAAAGATGGCTACACCTTC. Encoded protein: CASSLIYYRGRKDGYTF. Full variable domain (missing parts from reference TRBV5-6 and TRBJ1-2): DAGVTQSPTHLIKTRGQQVTLRCSPKSGHDTVSWYQQALGQGPQFIFQYYEEEERQRGNFPDRFSGHQFPNYSSELNVNALLLGDSALYLCASSLIYYRGRKDGYTFGSGTRLTVV.

V and J are TRBV19 and TRBJ2-6; the D gene is possibly TRBD2 (5 bases). V was shortened by 5 bases and J by 7 bases, with 18 bases between the two germline ends. The CDR3 spans 16 residues. Germline CDR1 is LNHDA and CDR2 is SQIVND (reference sequence). CDR3 loop: CASSSRTESGANVLTF. CDR3 DNA sequence: TGTGCCAGTAGTTCCCGGACCGAATCGGGAGCCAACGTCCTGACTTTC.

This chain connects TRBV6-5 to TRBJ2-2; weak D call: TRBD1 (5 bases). Trimming took off 8 bases at V and 4 bases at J, with 14 bases between the two ends. The length of the CDR3 is 14 residues. Germline V lookup: CDR1 MNHEY, CDR2 SVGAGI. CDR3 sequence: CASRSGRITGELFF. The CDR3 nucleotides read TGTGCCAGCCGCTCAGGGCGGATCACCGGGGAGCTGTTTTTT.

The J gene is TRBJ1-6, the V gene TRBV7-6, with 9 bases that match TRBD1. Looked up from germline, CDR1 is SGHVS and CDR2 is FNYEAQ. Germline trimming cut 0 bases from V and 4 bases from J; bases unmatched to any gene: 7. CDR3 length: 18 residues. CDR3 in amino acids: CASSLATPGTGYNSPLHF. In DNA form, the CDR3 reads TGTGCCAGCAGCTTAGCAACACCCGGGACAGGGTATAATTCACCCCTCCACTTT.

This chain uses TRBV11-2 with TRBJ1-2; D possibly corresponds to TRBD1 (6 bases). The ends were cut back, 0 bases at V and 4 bases at J, with 24 bases in the middle. CDR1 SGHAT and CDR2 FQNNGV come from the germline V gene. This CDR3 comprises 19 residues. In nucleotides, the CDR3 is TGTGCCAGCAGCTTAGATCGGGGGGACACTGCTTTCGCTGTCTATGGCTACACCTTC. Encoded protein: CASSLDRGDTAFAVYGYTF.

This clone was recorded only once. The V call is TRBV10-3, the J call TRBJ2-5, with a possible D match to TRBD1 (6 bases). Trimming removed 3 bases at V and 2 bases at J, with 10 bases between. CDR1 ENHRY and CDR2 SYGVKD come from the germline V gene. CDR3 size: 14 residues. The CDR3 here is CAISDGTIQETQYF. CDR3 nucleotide sequence: TGTGCCATCAGTGACGGGACAATTCAAGAGACCCAGTACTTC.

CDR3 protein: CASSYVGVGVSPEAFF. DNA of the CDR3: TGTGCCAGCAGTTACGTCGGGGTCGGGGTCAGTCCTGAAGCTTTCTTT. This chain links TRBV6-5 with TRBJ1-1; D is unclear. CDR3 length: 16 residues. Per germline, CDR1 MNHEY and CDR2 SVGAGI. Between the trimmed V and J ends, which lost 2 bases and 6 bases, there was a span of 19 bases.

The chain employs TRBV28 and TRBJ1-5, with D tentatively TRBD1 (5 bases). Per germline, CDR1 MDHEN and CDR2 SYDVKM. CDR3 length: 15 amino acids. V was shortened by 7 bases and J by 9 bases, with 22 bases between the two germline ends. The CDR3 sequence: CASTPPGFRIGPQHF. As DNA, the CDR3 is TGTGCCAGCACCCCACCAGGGTTCCGAATCGGGCCCCAGCATTTT.

This rearrangement joins TRBV7-3 to TRBJ2-1; 9 bases line up with TRBD2. This CDR3 region has 16 residues. In germline, CDR1 is SGHTA, CDR2 FQGTGA. V gave up 5 bases and J gave up 2 bases; unmatched junction bases: 7. The CDR3 nucleotides are TGTGCCAGCAGCCCCCGACTAGCGGTAACCTACAATGAGCAGTTCTTC. Its protein is CASSPRLAVTYNEQFF.

The chain carries TRBV27 and TRBJ2-2, with TRBD1 identical over 9 bases. Germline CDR1 is MNHEY and CDR2 is SMNVEV (reference sequence). The trim removed 5 bases at V and 5 bases at J, leaving 12 bases unmatched. The CDR3 has 17 amino acids. The CDR3 reads CASSPLGQGSNTGELFF. CDR3 in DNA: TGTGCCAGCAGTCCACTAGGACAGGGGAGTAATACCGGGGAGCTGTTTTTT.

The chain joins TRBV11-2 to TRBJ2-5; TRBD1 agrees at 7 bases. Germline CDR1 SGHAT, CDR2 FQNNGV. The CDR3 is 13 amino acids. V trimming: 5 bases; J trimming: 7 bases; junction bases outside the gene matches: 7. The chain's CDR3 is CASSLDRARTQYF. In nucleotides, the CDR3 is TGTGCCAGCAGCCTTGACAGGGCCCGGACCCAGTACTTC.